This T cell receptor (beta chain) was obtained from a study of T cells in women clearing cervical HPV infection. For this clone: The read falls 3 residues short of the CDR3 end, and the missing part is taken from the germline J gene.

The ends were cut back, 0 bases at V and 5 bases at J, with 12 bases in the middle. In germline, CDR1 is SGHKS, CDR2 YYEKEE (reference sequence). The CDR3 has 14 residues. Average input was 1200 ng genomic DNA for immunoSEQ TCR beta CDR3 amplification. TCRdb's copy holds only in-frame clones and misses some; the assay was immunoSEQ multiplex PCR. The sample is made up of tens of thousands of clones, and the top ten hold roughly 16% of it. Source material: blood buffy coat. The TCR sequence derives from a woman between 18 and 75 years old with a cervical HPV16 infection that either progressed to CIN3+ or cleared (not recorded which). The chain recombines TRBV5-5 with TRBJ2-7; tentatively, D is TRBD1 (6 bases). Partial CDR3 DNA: TGTGCCAGCAGCTTGGACAGGGCCGACGACGAG. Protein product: CASSLDRADDE. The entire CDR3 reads CASSLDRADDEQYF. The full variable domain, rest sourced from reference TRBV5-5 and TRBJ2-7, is DAGVTQSPTHLIKTRGQQVTLRCSPISGHKSVSWYQQVLGQGPQFIFQYYEKEERGRGNFPDRFSARQFPNYSSELNVNALLLGDSALYLCASSLDRADDEQYFGPGTRLTVT.